This TCR beta chain derives from a study of CD8 T cells in Susac syndrome. Regarding the study as a whole: The authors acknowledged that the study's TCR sequencing and HLA analysis involved relatively few individuals.

Sequencing of TCR beta drew on CD8+ and CD4+ T cells from blood. FACS enriched CD8+ TEMRA cells, while bulk CD8+ and CD4+ were negatively isolated. Random hexamers were used to reverse transcribe the RNA input (roughly 0.5 to 1 ug). TCR beta CDR3 was amplified by immunoSEQ covering 54 Vbeta and 13 Jbeta. TCRdb reprocessed the immunoSEQ multiplex PCR reads with MiXCR, giving one entry per CDR3 protein. Of roughly 200,000 distinct CDR3 sequences in the sample, 90% to 95% are singletons; the top ten hold about 0.094%. Comment on this clonotype: The antigen remains undetermined.

V lost 5 bases and J lost 3, with 8 bases in between. This CDR3 has 11 residues. Germline CDR1 reads GTSNPN; CDR2 reads SVGIG (reference sequence). The TCR comes from a human donor in good health. What was sequenced was CD4+ T cells from PBMCs. The J gene is TRBJ2-7, the V gene TRBV30; no definite D call. The CDR3 region is CAWSSNYEQYV. The DNA of the CDR3 is TGTGCCTGGTCCTCGAACTACGAGCAGTACGTC.